Given below is one TCR beta chain in context. This specimen comes from a study of blood T cell repertoires in COVID-19. Clones were sequenced by immunoSEQ multiplex PCR, and TCRdb holds only the in-frame ones, with some missing. The sample yields 250,000 or so clones, about 89% seen once. This CDR3 is built from 12 residues. Germline V gene sequence: CDR1 SEHNR, CDR2 FQNEAQ (reference sequence). Between the trimmed V and J ends, which lost 8 bases and 1 base, there was a span of 8 bases. The chain is built from TRBV7-9 and TRBJ1-2, with D possibly matching TRBD1 (5 bases). The receptor was derived from a middle-aged woman who had recovered from COVID-19. Sequenced input: peripheral blood. CDR3 nucleotide sequence: TGTGCCAGCCCGACAGTTAACTATGGCTACACCTTC. Translation gives CASPTVNYGYTF. Supplemented by reference TRBV7-9 and TRBJ1-2, the full variable domain reads DTGVSQNPRHKITKRGQNVTFRCDPISEHNRLYWYRQTLGQGPEFLTYFQNEAQLEKSRLLSDRFSAERPKGSFSTLEIQRTEQGDSAMYLCASPTVNYGYTFGSGTRLTVV.